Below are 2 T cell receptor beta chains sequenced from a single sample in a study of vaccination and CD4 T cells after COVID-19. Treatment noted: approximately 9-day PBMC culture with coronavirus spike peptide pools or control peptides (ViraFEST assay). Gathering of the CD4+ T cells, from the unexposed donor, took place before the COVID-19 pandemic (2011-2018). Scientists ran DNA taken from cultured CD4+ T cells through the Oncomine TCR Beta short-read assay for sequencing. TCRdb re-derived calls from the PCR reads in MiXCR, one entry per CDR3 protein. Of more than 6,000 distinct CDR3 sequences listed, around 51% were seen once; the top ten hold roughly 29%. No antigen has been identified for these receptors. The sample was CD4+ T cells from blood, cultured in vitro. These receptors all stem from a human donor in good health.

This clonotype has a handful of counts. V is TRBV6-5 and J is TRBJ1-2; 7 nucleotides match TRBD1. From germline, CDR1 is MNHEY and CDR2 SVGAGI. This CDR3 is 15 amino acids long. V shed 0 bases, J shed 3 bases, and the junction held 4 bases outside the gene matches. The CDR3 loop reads CASSYSGQYHYGYTF. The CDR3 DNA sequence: TGTGCCAGCAGTTACTCGGGACAGTACCACTATGGCTACACCTTC.

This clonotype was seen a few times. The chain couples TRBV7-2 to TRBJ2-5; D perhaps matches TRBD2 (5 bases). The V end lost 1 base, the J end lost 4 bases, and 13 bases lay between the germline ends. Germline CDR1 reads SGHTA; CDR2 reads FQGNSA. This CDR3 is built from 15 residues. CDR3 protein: CASSLVAGNGETQYF. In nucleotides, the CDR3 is TGTGCCAGCAGCTTAGTCGCCGGGAACGGAGAGACCCAGTACTTC.